This T cell receptor (beta chain) comes out of a study of shared clonotypes between healthy human individuals. Produced via immunoSEQ multiplex PCR; TCRdb's table is partial and in-frame only. Of approximately 2.4 million clones listed, more than 90% are singletons. The CDR3 has 14 amino acids. V was clipped by 3 bases and J by 1 base, with 9 bases between them. The germline gives CDR1 MDHEN, CDR2 SYDVKM. Study results and caveats: Rarefaction revealed incomplete sorted-subset sequencing despite large depth. Few donors limited the genetic and exposure-history diversity represented. With a few donors compared, around 5% of naive CD4 clonotypes were shared. The sole specimen, blood, was sampled, and tissue repertoires likely differ.

This clone occurred a few times. Its antigen is not identified. This clonotype originated in a man younger than 35 in good health. The chain has TRBV28 and TRBJ1-1; D is unclear. Sequenced material: naive CD4+ T cells sorted from blood. As to subset: CD45RA+ positively selected. The CDR3 DNA reads TGTGCCAGCAGTTTTGAGAGCCCGAACACTGAAGCTTTCTTT. Protein: CASSFESPNTEAFF.